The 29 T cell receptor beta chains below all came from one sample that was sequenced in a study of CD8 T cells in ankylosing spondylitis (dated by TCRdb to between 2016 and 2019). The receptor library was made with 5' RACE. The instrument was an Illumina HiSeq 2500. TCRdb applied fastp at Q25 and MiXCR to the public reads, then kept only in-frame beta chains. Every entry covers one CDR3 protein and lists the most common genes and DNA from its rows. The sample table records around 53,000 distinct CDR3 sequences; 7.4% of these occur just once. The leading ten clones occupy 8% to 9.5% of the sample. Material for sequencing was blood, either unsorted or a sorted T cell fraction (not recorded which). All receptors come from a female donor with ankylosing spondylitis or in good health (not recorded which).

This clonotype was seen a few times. The chain's CDR3 is CASSPLTSTRTPSGNTIYF. CDR3 bases: TGTGCCAGCTCACCGCTGACCTCAACCAGGACACCCTCTGGAAACACCATATATTTT. The rearrangement links TRBV18 to TRBJ1-3, with D tentatively TRBD1 (5 bases). Germline V gene data show CDR1 as KGHSH and CDR2 as LQKENI. The V end lost 3 bases, the J end lost 0 bases, and 21 bases lay between the germline ends. The CDR3 totals 19 residues.

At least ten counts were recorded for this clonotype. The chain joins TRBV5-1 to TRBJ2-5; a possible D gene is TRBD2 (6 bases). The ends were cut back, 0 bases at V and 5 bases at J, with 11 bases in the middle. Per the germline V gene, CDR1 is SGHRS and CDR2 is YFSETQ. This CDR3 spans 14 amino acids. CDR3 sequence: CASSLVTSRETQYF. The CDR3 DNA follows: TGCGCCAGCAGCTTGGTAACTAGCAGGGAGACCCAGTACTTC.

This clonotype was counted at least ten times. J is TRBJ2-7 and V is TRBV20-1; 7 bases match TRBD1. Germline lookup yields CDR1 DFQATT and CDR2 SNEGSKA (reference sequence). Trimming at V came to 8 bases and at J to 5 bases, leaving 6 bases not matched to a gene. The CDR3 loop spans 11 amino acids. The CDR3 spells CSPRQGDEQYF. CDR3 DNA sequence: TGCAGTCCCAGACAGGGCGACGAGCAGTACTTC.

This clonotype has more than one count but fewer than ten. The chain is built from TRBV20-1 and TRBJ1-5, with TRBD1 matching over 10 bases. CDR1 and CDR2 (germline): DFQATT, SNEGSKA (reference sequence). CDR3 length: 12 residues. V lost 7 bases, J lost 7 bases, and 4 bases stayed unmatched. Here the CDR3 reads CSGTGGEQPQHF. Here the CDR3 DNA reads TGCAGTGGGACAGGGGGAGAACAGCCCCAGCATTTT.

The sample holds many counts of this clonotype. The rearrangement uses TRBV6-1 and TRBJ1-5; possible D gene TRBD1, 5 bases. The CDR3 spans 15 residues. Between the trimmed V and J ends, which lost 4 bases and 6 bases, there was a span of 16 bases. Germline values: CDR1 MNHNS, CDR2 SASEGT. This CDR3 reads CASSVDIQAGQPQHF. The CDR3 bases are TGTGCCAGCAGTGTGGACATACAGGCTGGTCAGCCCCAGCATTTT.

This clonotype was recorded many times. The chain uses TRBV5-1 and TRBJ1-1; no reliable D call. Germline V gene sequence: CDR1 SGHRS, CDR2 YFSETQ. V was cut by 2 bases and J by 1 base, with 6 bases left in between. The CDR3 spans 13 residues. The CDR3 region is CASSFGKNTEAFF. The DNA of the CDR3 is TGCGCCAGCAGCTTTGGCAAGAACACTGAAGCTTTCTTT.

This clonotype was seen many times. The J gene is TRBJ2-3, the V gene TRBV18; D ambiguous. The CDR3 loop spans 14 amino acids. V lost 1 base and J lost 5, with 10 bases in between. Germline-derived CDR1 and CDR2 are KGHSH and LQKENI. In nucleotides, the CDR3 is TGTGCCAGCTCACCACTTGCACGAGGAGATACGCAGTATTTT. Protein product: CASSPLARGDTQYF.

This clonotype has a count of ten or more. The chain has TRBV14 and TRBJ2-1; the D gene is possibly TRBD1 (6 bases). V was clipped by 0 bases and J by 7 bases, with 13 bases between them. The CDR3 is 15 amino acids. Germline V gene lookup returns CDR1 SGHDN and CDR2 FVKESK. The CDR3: CASSQDPNRENEQFF. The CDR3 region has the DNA TGTGCCAGCAGCCAAGATCCCAACAGGGAGAATGAGCAGTTCTTC.

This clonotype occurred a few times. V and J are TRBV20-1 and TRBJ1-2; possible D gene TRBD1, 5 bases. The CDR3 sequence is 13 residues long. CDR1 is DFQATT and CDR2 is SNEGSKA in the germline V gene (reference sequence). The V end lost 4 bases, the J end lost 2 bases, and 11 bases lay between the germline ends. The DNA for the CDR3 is TGCAGTGCTAAGGACGGGGCGAACTATGGCTACACCTTC. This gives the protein CSAKDGANYGYTF.

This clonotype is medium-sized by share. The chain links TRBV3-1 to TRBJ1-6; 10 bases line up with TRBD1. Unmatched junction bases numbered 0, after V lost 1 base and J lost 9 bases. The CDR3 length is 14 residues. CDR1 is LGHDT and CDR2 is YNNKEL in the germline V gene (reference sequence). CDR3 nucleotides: TGTGCCAGCAGCCAAGGGACAGGGGGTTCACCCCTCCACTTT. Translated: CASSQGTGGSPLHF.

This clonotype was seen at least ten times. The CDR3 sequence: CASSPGFSGANVLTF. The CDR3 nucleotides read TGTGCCAGCAGCCCTGGGTTTTCTGGGGCCAACGTCCTGACTTTC. The chain joins TRBV9 to TRBJ2-6; D is ambiguous. Germline CDR1 and CDR2: SGDLS and YYNGEE. Trimming removed 4 bases at V and 1 base at J, with 9 bases between. The CDR3 consists of 15 residues.

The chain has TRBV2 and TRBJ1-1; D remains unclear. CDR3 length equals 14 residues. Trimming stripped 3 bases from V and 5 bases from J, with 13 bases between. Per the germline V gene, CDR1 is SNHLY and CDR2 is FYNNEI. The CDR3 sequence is CASSDGRFVTEAFF. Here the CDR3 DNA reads TGTGCCAGCAGTGACGGACGATTCGTAACTGAAGCTTTCTTT.

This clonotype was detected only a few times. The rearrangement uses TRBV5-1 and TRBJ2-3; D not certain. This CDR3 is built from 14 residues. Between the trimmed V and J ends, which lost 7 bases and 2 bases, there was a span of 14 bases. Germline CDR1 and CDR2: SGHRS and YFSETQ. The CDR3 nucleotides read TGCGCCAGCTGCGATATGGACCCCACAGATACGCAGTATTTT. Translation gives CASCDMDPTDTQYF.

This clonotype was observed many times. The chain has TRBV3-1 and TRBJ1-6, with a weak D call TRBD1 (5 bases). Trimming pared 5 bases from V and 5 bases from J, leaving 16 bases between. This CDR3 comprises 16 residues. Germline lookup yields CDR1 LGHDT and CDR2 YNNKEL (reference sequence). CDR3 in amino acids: CASSTRIIGDNSPLHF. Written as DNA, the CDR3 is TGTGCCAGCAGCACCCGTATAATAGGGGATAATTCACCCCTCCACTTT.

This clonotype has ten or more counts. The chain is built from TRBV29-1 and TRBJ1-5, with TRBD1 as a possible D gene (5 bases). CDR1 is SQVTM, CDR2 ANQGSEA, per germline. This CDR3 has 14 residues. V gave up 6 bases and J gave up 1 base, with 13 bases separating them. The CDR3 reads CSVGGDGSNQPQHF. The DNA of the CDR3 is TGCAGCGTGGGGGGGGACGGGAGCAATCAGCCCCAGCATTTT.

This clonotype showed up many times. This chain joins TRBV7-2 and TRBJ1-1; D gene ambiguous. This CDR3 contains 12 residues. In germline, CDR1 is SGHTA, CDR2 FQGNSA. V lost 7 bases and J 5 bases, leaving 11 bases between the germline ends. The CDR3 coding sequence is TGTGCCAGCACCCGGGGTGGGACTGAAGCTTTCTTT. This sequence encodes CASTRGGTEAFF.

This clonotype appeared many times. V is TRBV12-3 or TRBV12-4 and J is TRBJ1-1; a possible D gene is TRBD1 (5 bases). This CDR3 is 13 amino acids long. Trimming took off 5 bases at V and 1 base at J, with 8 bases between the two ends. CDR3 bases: TGTGCCAGCAGTGGGGGTGGGAACACTGAAGCTTTCTTT. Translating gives CASSGGGNTEAFF.

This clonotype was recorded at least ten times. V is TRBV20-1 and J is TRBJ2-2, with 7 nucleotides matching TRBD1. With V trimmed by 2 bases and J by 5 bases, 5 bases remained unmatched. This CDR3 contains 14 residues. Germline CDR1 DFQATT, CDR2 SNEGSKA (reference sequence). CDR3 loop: CSARQHRGTGELFF. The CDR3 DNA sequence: TGCAGTGCTAGACAGCACAGGGGAACCGGGGAGCTGTTTTTT.

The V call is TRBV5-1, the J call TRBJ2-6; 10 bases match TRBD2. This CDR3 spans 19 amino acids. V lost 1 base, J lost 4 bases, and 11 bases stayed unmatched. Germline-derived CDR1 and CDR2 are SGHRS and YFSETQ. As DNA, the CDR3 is TGCGCCAGCAGCTTGCTCGTCGGGACTAGCGAACCCGGGGCCAACGTCCTGACTTTC. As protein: CASSLLVGTSEPGANVLTF.

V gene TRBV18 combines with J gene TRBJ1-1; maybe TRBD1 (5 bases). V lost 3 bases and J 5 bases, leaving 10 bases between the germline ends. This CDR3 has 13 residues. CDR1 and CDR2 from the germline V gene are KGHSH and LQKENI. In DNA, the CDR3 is TGTGCCAGCTCACCCGGGGAGGGGACTGAAGCTTTCTTT. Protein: CASSPGEGTEAFF. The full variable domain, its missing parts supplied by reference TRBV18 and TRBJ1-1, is NAGVMQNPRHLVRRRGQEARLRCSPMKGHSHVYWYRQLPEEGLKFMVYLQKENIIDESGMPKERFSAEFPKEGPSILRIQQVVRGDSAAYFCASSPGEGTEAFFGQGTRLTVV.

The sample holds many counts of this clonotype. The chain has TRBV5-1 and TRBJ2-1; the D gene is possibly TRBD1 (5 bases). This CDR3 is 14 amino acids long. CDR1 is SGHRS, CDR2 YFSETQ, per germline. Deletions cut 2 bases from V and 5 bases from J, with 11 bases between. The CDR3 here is CASSFVGDNNEQFF. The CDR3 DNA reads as TGCGCCAGCAGCTTTGTAGGGGATAACAATGAGCAGTTCTTC.

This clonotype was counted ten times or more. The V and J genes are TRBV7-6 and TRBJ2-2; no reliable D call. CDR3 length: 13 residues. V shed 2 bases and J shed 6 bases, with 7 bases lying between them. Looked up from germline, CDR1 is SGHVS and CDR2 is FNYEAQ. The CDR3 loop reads CASSLSEAGELFF. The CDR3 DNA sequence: TGTGCCAGCAGCTTAAGCGAGGCCGGGGAGCTGTTTTTT.

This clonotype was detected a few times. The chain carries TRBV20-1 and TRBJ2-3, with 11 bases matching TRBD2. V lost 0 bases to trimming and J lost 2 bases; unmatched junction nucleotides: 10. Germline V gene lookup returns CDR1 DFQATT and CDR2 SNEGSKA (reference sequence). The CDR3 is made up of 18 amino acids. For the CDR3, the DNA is TGCAGTGCTAGAGATAGGCTAGCGGGGGGATTCCTCACAGATACGCAGTATTTT. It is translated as CSARDRLAGGFLTDTQYF.

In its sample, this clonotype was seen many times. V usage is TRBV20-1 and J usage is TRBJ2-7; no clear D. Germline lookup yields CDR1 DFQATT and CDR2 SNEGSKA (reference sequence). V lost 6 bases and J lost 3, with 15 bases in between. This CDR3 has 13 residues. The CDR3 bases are TGCAGTGCCGAGGCGCCTGCCGACTACGAGCAGTACTTC. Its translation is CSAEAPADYEQYF.

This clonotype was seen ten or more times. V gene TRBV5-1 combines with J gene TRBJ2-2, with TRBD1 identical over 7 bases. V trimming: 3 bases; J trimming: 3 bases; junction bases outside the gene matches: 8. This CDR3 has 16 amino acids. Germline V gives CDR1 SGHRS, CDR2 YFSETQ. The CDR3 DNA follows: TGCGCCAGCAGCTACCAGGGGCAGGGGGACACCGGGGAGCTGTTTTTT. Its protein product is CASSYQGQGDTGELFF.

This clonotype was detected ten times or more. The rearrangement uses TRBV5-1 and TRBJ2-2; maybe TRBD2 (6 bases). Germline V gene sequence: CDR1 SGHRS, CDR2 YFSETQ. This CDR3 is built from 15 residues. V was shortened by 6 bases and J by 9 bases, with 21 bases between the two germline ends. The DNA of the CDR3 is TGCGCCAGCATGGAGGGTCAGGGACGGCACCGGGAGCTGTTTTTT. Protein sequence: CASMEGQGRHRELFF.

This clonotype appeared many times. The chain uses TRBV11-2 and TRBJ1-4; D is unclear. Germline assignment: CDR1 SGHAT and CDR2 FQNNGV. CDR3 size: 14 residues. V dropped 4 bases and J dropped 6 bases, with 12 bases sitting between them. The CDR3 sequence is CASSSAIYDEKLFF. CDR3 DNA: TGTGCCAGCAGCTCCGCGATATACGATGAAAAACTGTTTTTT.

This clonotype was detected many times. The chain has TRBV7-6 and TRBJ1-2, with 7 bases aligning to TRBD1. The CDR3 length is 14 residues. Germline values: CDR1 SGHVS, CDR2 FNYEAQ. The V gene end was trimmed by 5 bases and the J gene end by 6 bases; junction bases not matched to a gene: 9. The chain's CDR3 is CASSPQGNYNGYTF. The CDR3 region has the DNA TGTGCCAGCAGCCCACAGGGGAATTATAATGGCTACACCTTC.

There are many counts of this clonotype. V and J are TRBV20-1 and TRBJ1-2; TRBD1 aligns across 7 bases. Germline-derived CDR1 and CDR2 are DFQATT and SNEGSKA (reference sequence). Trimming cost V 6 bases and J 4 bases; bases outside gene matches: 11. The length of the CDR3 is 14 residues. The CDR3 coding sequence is TGCAGTGCACACTCGGGACAGATTTTCTATGGCTACACCTTC. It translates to CSAHSGQIFYGYTF.